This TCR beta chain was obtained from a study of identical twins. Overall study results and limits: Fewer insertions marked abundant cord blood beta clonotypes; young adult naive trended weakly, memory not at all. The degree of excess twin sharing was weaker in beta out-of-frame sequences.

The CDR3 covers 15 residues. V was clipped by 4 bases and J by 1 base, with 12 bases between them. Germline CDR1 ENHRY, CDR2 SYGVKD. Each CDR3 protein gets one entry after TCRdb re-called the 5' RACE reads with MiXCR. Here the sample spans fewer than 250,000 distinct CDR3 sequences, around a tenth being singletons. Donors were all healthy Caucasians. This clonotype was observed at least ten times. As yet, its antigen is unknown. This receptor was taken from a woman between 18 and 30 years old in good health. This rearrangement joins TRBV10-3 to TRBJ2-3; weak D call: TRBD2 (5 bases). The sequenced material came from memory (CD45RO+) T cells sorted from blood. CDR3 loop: CAISVGGSGTDTQYF. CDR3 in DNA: TGTGCCATCAGTGTTGGTGGGAGTGGCACAGATACGCAGTATTTT.